This TCR beta chain was found in a study of spatial heterogeneity in lung cancer. Study overall: Where available, sequencing covered follow-up PBMC samples, taken at a median of approximately 24 months after resection.

The time point is: blood at routine non-recurrence follow-up after resection. The study sequenced unsorted whole RNA from tumor, nontumor lung or frozen PBMC. Every TCR cDNA molecule bore a unique molecular identifier. TCRdb ran MiXCR on the 5' RACE reads and lists one entry per CDR3 protein. Of around 110,000 distinct CDR3 sequences in the sample, more than 10% were seen once. Comment on this clonotype: Its antigen remains unknown.

Germline V gene sequence: CDR1 SGHNT, CDR2 YYREEE (reference sequence). CDR3 length: 15 amino acids. V was trimmed by 2 bases and J by 4 bases, leaving 12 bases between them. Findings of the study overall: Blood showed ubiquitous tumor TCRs more often at resection than at routine follow-up.

This chain connects TRBV5-4 to TRBJ2-2; D may match TRBD1 or TRBD2 (6 bases each). Here the sequenced sample was PBMCs, taken at follow-up. This receptor was identified in a male donor with early-stage non-small cell lung cancer. Here the CDR3 DNA reads TGTGCCAGCAGCTTTGGGGGGCGGACCACCGGGGAGCTGTTTTTT. It is translated as CASSFGGRTTGELFF.